A selection of T cell receptor beta chains follows, all from one sample in a study of blood T cell repertoires in COVID-19. Method: immunoSEQ multiplex PCR; TCRdb's copy keeps in-frame clones and lacks some. Here the sample spans 200,000 to 250,000 clones, around 80% being singletons. The sequenced sample was peripheral blood. The receptors were gathered from a human donor in a cohort sampled during active COVID-19. CDR3s include the opening cysteine and the closing phenylalanine or tryptophan. D genes are given only for firm matches. Expanded clones get a size class; other rows say once, few or many, or leave the size out.

>TRBV10-3|NA|NA|TRBJ1-1
CAISEAAGDTEAFF
TGTGCCATCAGTGAGGCGGCAGGGGACACTGAAGCTTTCTTT
>TRBV20-1|NA|TRBD1|TRBJ2-4
CSASRDRVKNIQYF
TGCAGTGCTAGTCGGGACAGAGTTAAAAACATTCAGTACTTC
>TRBV6-5|NA|NA|TRBJ2-5
CASSRGQYQETQYF
TGTGCCAGCAGTCGAGGACAGTACCAAGAGACCCAGTACTTC
>TRBV11-2|NA|NA|TRBJ2-1
CASSFARSLYNEQFF
TGTGCCAGCAGCTTTGCTAGATCCCTCTACAATGAGCAGTTCTTC
>TRBV5-1|NA|NA|TRBJ2-3
CASNLLGPRDTQYF
TGCGCCAGCAACCTTCTGGGGCCGCGGGATACGCAGTATTTT
>TRBV11-2|NA|TRBD1|TRBJ2-7
CASSFPYRGYEQYF
TGTGCCAGCAGCTTCCCGTACAGGGGCTACGAGCAGTACTTC
>TRBV7-9|NA|NA|TRBJ1-2
CASSLRPPGHKVGTGGYTF
TGTGCCAGCAGCTTAAGACCCCCGGGACACAAAGTGGGAACTGGAGGCTACACCTTC
>TRBV6-6|NA|TRBD1|TRBJ2-7
CASSLTTGGASYEQYF
TGTGCCAGCAGTCTCACAACAGGGGGCGCGTCCTACGAGCAGTACTTC
>TRBV5-6|NA|TRBD1|TRBJ2-1
CASSRQGWEQFF
TGTGCCAGCAGCCGACAGGGATGGGAGCAGTTCTTC
>TRBV10-3|NA|TRBD1|TRBJ2-3
CAIRPGTGADTQYF
TGTGCCATCAGGCCCGGGACAGGCGCAGATACGCAGTATTTT
>TRBV27|NA|TRBD2|TRBJ2-5
CASSLGLAGSKPYF
TGTGCCAGCAGCCTGGGACTAGCGGGGAGTAAACCGTACTTC
>TRBV6-5|NA|NA|TRBJ2-1
CASSPSRVRQFF
TGTGCCAGCAGCCCCTCCCGGGTTCGGCAGTTCTTC
>TRBV3-1/TRBV3-2|NA|NA|TRBJ1-1
CASTPRGANTEAFF
TGTGCCAGCACCCCTCGGGGGGCGAACACTGAAGCTTTCTTT
>TRBV4-2|NA|NA|TRBJ1-6
CASSTGNSPLHF
TGTGCCAGCAGTACAGGCAATTCACCCCTCCACTTT
>TRBV3-1/TRBV3-2|NA|TRBD1|TRBJ1-5
CASSQETGGRGNQPQHF
TGTGCCAGCAGCCAAGAGACAGGGGGTCGAGGCAATCAGCCCCAGCATTTT
>TRBV27|NA|TRBD1|TRBJ2-2
CASSFRTGKNNGELFF
TGTGCCAGCAGTTTTCGGACAGGAAAGAACAACGGGGAGCTGTTTTTT
>TRBV30|NA|NA|TRBJ2-5
CAWSSPTVLKETQYF
TGTGCCTGGAGTTCACCGACAGTCCTGAAGGAGACCCAGTACTTC
>TRBV18|NA|NA|TRBJ1-2
CASSPARDDYGYTF
TGTGCCAGCTCACCAGCCAGGGATGACTATGGCTACACCTTC
>TRBV18|NA|TRBD1|TRBJ1-1
CASSPPDRAGTEAFF
TGTGCCAGCTCACCCCCGGACAGGGCAGGGACTGAAGCTTTCTTT
>TRBV4-2|NA|NA|TRBJ2-5
CASSQDPDYPQETQYF
TGTGCCAGCAGCCAAGATCCGGACTATCCCCAAGAGACCCAGTACTTC
>TRBV28|NA|TRBD2|TRBJ2-3
CASSPRTSWADTQYF
TGTGCCAGCAGTCCGCGGACTAGCTGGGCAGATACGCAGTATTTT
>TRBV7-6|NA|TRBD1|TRBJ2-5
CASSSGQGAFQETQYF
TGTGCCAGCAGCTCCGGACAGGGGGCGTTCCAAGAGACCCAGTACTTC
>TRBV23-1|NA|TRBD1|TRBJ2-7
CASTPPRTGGYEQYF
TGCGCCAGCACCCCTCCGAGGACAGGGGGCTACGAGCAGTACTTC
>TRBV7-2|NA|TRBD1|TRBJ2-3
CASSLEGAQWDTQYF
TGTGCCAGCAGCTTAGAGGGGGCCCAGTGGGATACGCAGTATTTT
>TRBV5-1|NA|NA|TRBJ1-1
CASSLVPSGVGTEAFF
TGCGCCAGCAGCTTGGTCCCCTCCGGGGTGGGCACTGAAGCTTTCTTT
>TRBV21-1|NA|NA|TRBJ2-1
CASSKVYGLAMDEQFF
TGTGCCAGCAGCAAAGTATACGGACTAGCAATGGATGAGCAGTTCTTC
>TRBV24-1|NA|NA|TRBJ1-1
CATSVTGVEAFF
TGTGCCACCAGTGTCACCGGGGTTGAAGCTTTCTTT
>TRBV7-2|NA|TRBD2|TRBJ2-2
CASSWTSGDTGELFF
TGTGCCAGCAGCTGGACTAGCGGAGACACCGGGGAGCTGTTTTTT
>TRBV11-2|NA|TRBD2|TRBJ2-3
CASSRRRLAGVSDTQYF
TGTGCCAGCAGTCGACGCCGTTTAGCGGGAGTCTCAGATACGCAGTATTTT
>TRBV4-2|NA|NA|TRBJ1-5
CASSQLGGSNQPQHF
TGTGCCAGCAGCCAACTCGGGGGTAGCAATCAGCCCCAGCATTTT
>TRBV24-1|NA|NA|TRBJ1-2
CATSDFRGAGGYTF
TGTGCCACCAGTGATTTTAGGGGCGCCGGGGGCTACACCTTC
>TRBV30|many|NA|TRBJ2-7
CAWSVKGSLYEQYF
TGTGCCTGGAGTGTGAAGGGGTCCCTCTACGAGCAGTACTTC
>TRBV7-2|NA|NA|TRBJ2-2
CASSPDWNTGELFF
TGTGCCAGCAGCCCCGACTGGAACACCGGGGAGCTGTTTTTT
>TRBV12-3/TRBV12-4|NA|TRBD1|TRBJ1-2
CASSTGEGGYTF
TGTGCCAGCAGTACAGGGGAAGGCGGCTACACCTTC
>TRBV2|NA|TRBD1|TRBJ1-6
CASSAGQVNSPLHF
TGTGCCAGCAGTGCGGGACAGGTTAATTCACCCCTCCACTTT
>TRBV21-1|NA|NA|TRBJ1-5
CASRARGNNQPQHF
TGTGCCAGCAGGGCCCGAGGGAATAATCAGCCCCAGCATTTT
>TRBV5-1|NA|NA|TRBJ2-3
CASRADRSTDTQYF
TGCGCCAGCAGGGCGGACAGAAGCACAGATACGCAGTATTTT
>TRBV5-8|NA|NA|TRBJ1-6
CASSFRADNSPLHF
TGTGCCAGCAGCTTCCGCGCCGATAATTCACCCCTCCACTTT
>TRBV5-1|few|NA|TRBJ1-2
CASSPAGTYSGYTF
TGCGCCAGCAGCCCCGCCGGGACTTATAGTGGCTACACCTTC
>TRBV18|NA|TRBD1|TRBJ1-1
CASSPAGGANTEAFF
TGTGCCAGCTCACCGGCAGGGGGCGCAAACACTGAAGCTTTCTTT
>TRBV5-5|few|TRBD1|TRBJ2-7
CASSRTGEREAYEQYF
TGTGCCAGCAGCAGGACAGGGGAACGAGAAGCCTACGAGCAGTACTTC